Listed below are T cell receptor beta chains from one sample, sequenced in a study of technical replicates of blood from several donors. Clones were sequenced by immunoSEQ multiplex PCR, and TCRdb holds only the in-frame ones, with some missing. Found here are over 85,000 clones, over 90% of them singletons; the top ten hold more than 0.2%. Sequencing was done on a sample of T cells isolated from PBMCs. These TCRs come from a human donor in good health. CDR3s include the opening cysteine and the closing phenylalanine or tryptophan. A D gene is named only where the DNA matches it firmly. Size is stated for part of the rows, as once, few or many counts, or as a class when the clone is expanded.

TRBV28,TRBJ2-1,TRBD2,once,CASSFSTTSGSYNEQFF,TGTGCCAGCAGTTTTTCCACGACTAGCGGGAGCTACAATGAGCAGTTCTTC
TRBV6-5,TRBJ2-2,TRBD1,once,CASRFGTGHGELFF,TGTGCCAGCAGGTTCGGGACAGGTCACGGGGAGCTGTTTTTT
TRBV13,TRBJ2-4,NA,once,CASTRQGGAKNIQYF,TGTGCCAGCACCCGACAAGGGGGAGCCAAAAACATTCAGTACTTC
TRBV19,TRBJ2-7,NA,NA,CASSIGPGEVYEQYF,TGTGCCAGTAGTATAGGACCTGGTGAGGTTTACGAGCAGTACTTC
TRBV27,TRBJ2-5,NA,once,CASSLEGLGAPRAQYF,TGTGCCAGCAGTTTAGAGGGCCTGGGCGCACCAAGGGCCCAGTACTTC
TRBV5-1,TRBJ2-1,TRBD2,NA,CASSPGTSVLGEQFF,TGCGCCAGCAGCCCCGGGACTAGCGTTTTGGGTGAGCAGTTCTTC
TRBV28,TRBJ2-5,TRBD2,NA,CASRELAGGRETQYF,TGTGCCAGCAGAGAACTAGCGGGGGGGAGGGAGACCCAGTACTTC
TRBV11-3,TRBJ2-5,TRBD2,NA,CASSGPRTSGAKETQYF,TGTGCCAGCAGCGGCCCCCGGACTAGCGGGGCTAAAGAGACCCAGTACTTC
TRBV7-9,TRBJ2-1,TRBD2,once,CASYTGRAGVNEQFF,TGTGCCAGTTACACCGGGAGGGCCGGAGTCAATGAGCAGTTCTTC
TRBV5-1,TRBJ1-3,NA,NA,CASSLEPGHPLTSGNTIYF,TGCGCCAGCAGCTTGGAGCCGGGACACCCGCTCACCTCTGGAAACACCATATATTTT
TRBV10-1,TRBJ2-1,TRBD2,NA,CASSEPGTSGNEQFF,TGCGCCAGCAGTGAGCCGGGGACTAGCGGGAACGAGCAGTTCTTC
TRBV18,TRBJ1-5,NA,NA,CASSPPGWQGRQPQHF,TGTGCCAGCTCACCACCTGGTTGGCAGGGTAGGCAGCCCCAGCATTTT
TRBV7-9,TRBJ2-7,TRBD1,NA,CASRRDRDYEQYF,TGTGCCAGCAGGCGGGACAGGGACTACGAGCAGTACTTC
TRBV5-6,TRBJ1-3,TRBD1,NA,CASSLDRGLPGNTIYF,TGTGCCAGCAGCTTGGACAGGGGACTGCCTGGAAACACCATATATTTT
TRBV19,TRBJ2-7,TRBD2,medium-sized,CASSTAAGRTYEQYF,TGTGCCAGTAGTACCGCAGCGGGACGAACCTACGAGCAGTACTTC